The clone carrying this T cell receptor delta chain occurred many times. Its antigen is not known. The sample belongs to a study of Vδ1+ human thymocytes. Purity of the sorted Vdelta1+ thymocytes ranged from 98% to 99.6%. Germline V gene data show CDR1 as TSWWSYY and CDR2 as QGS. The CDR3 has 18 residues. Between the trimmed V and J ends, which lost 1 base and 0 bases, there was a span of 18 bases. Study outcomes and limitations: Highly polyclonal TRG and TRD repertoires with Gaussian CDR3 length distributions appeared in thymus.

The template was reverse-transcribed extracted RNA. Pooled V-gene forward primers with one constant-region reverse primer generated the CDR3 amplicons by multiplex PCR. TCRdb called clones from the multiplex PCR reads again using CATT. Among about 27,000 delta-chain clones, around 32% were seen once, and the ten largest hold roughly 1.6%. The specimen was Vdelta1+ gamma-delta thymocytes from the thymus. Subset indicated: FACS-sorted CD3+ TCRalphabeta- TCRVdelta1+ TCRVdelta2- thymocytes. This clonotype was sampled from a boy under two years old who had congenital heart surgery. The chain links TRDV1 to TRDJ1, with a possible D match to TRDD3 (5 bases). In DNA form, the CDR3 reads TGTGCTCTTGGGGAACGACTCCCCGGGGACTTGTACACCGATAAACTCATCTTT. Encoded protein: CALGERLPGDLYTDKLIF.